This T cell receptor beta chain stems from a study of blood T cell repertoires in COVID-19. The CDR3 is 14 amino acids. V gave up 6 bases and J gave up 8 bases, with 17 bases separating them. CDR1 and CDR2 (germline): MNHEY, SVGAGI. Clones were sequenced by immunoSEQ multiplex PCR, and TCRdb holds only the in-frame ones, with some missing. The sample holds approximately 390,000 clones, approximately 87% seen once. All recovered Cohort 3 donors got two negative PCRs, got clearance, or saw symptom resolution. Sequenced input: PBMCs or T cells enriched from blood (not recorded which). This clonotype was obtained from a woman between 50 and 59 years old who had recovered from COVID-19. V and J are TRBV6-5 and TRBJ1-3, with a weak D call TRBD1 (5 bases). CDR3 residues: CASSLGHPRDTIYF. DNA of the CDR3: TGTGCCAGCAGCCTAGGACATCCAAGGGACACCATATATTTT.